A selection of T cell receptor beta chains follows, all from one sample in a study of cytomegalovirus exposure and HLA in healthy donors. TCRdb's table, derived via immunoSEQ multiplex PCR, lists solely in-frame clones and lacks some. The sample lists some 160,000 clones; about 85% were seen once. Sequencing was carried out using PBMCs. These receptors were taken from a man between 18 and 35 years old in good health and CMV-seronegative. The CDR3 runs from the conserved cysteine through the conserved F or W. A D gene is named only where the DNA matches it firmly. Not every row has a clone size; where given, it reads once, few, many or a size class.

TRBD2 | TRBJ2-7 | TRBV6-5 | . | TGTGCCAGCGGGGGGGGCTACGAGCAGTACTTC | CASGGGYEQYF
. | TRBJ1-2 | TRBV7-2 | . | TGTGCCAGCAGCTTAGGAGTAAACTATGGCTACACCTTC | CASSLGVNYGYTF
. | TRBJ1-1 | TRBV18 | many | TGTGCCAGCTCAGCTAAACGGGAAGCGGAAGCTTTCTTT | CASSAKREAEAFF
TRBD1 | TRBJ2-3 | TRBV19 | once | TGTGCCAGCAAGCAGGGGGTTGCAGATACGCAGTATTTT | CASKQGVADTQYF
. | TRBJ1-5 | TRBV7-7 | . | TGTGCTAGCAGCTTGACCCGGGAAAGCAATCAGCCCCAGCATTTT | CASSLTRESNQPQHF
. | TRBJ1-2 | TRBV5-4 | . | TGTGCCAGCAGCACCGACAGCCTCTATGGCTACACCTTC | CASSTDSLYGYTF
. | TRBJ2-7 | TRBV15 | . | TGTGCCACCAGCAGAGAGGGTCCGACAGGCTCGAGGGACGAGCAGTACTTC | CATSREGPTGSRDEQYF
TRBD1 | TRBJ2-4 | TRBV28 | few | TGTGCCAGCAGTCCAAGGACAGGGTTGGGCAAAAACATTCAGTACTTC | CASSPRTGLGKNIQYF
. | TRBJ1-2 | TRBV28 | once | TGTGCCAGCAGTTTACGTCAGAGGGGCTACACCTTC | CASSLRQRGYTF
. | TRBJ2-1 | TRBV7-2 | once | TGTGCCAGCAGCTTACGTTTTCCGTACAATGAGCAGTTCTTC | CASSLRFPYNEQFF
. | TRBJ2-3 | TRBV28 | few | TGTGCCAGCAGTCTATATTCTAGCACAGATACGCAGTATTTT | CASSLYSSTDTQYF
TRBD2 | TRBJ2-7 | TRBV29-1 | . | TGCAGCGTTGAACTAGCGGGGACCTACGAGCAGTACTTC | CSVELAGTYEQYF
. | TRBJ2-5 | TRBV5-1 | . | TGCGCCAGCAACCCACCCCCGGGACCGGGAGCCGAGACCCAGTACTTC | CASNPPPGPGAETQYF
TRBD1 | TRBJ2-5 | TRBV2 | . | TGTGCCAGCAGGCTGGGACAGCAAGAGACCCAGTACTTC | CASRLGQQETQYF
TRBD2 | TRBJ2-2 | TRBV9 | . | TGTGCCAGCAGCCCCCTAGCGGGGCTCAACACCGGGGAGCTGTTTTTT | CASSPLAGLNTGELFF
. | TRBJ2-1 | TRBV19 | once | TGTGCCAGTAGTATAGGGGGCACCTACAATGAGCAGTTCTTC | CASSIGGTYNEQFF
. | TRBJ1-1 | TRBV6-5 | . | TGTGCCAGCAGTTCTTCCGGCACTGAAGCTTTCTTT | CASSSSGTEAFF
TRBD1 | TRBJ2-1 | TRBV27 | . | TGTGCCAGCAGTTTATCGGGGACAGGGAACAATGAGCAGTTCTTC | CASSLSGTGNNEQFF
. | TRBJ1-5 | TRBV7-9 | . | TGTGCCAGCAGCTTGGGATTCCAGGGCCAAGGCAATCAGCCCCAGCATTTT | CASSLGFQGQGNQPQHF
TRBD2 | TRBJ2-7 | TRBV4-2 | . | TGTGCCAGCAGCCAAGTGGTTCGGCTAGCGGCCTACGAGCAGTACTTC | CASSQVVRLAAYEQYF
. | TRBJ2-3 | TRBV28 | . | TGTGCCAGCAGTTTCGACAGGCGTACAGATACGCAGTATTTT | CASSFDRRTDTQYF
TRBD1 | TRBJ1-5 | TRBV18 | . | TGTGCCAGCTCAGCCCGACAAGGGGGCGATCAGCCCCAGCATTTT | CASSARQGGDQPQHF